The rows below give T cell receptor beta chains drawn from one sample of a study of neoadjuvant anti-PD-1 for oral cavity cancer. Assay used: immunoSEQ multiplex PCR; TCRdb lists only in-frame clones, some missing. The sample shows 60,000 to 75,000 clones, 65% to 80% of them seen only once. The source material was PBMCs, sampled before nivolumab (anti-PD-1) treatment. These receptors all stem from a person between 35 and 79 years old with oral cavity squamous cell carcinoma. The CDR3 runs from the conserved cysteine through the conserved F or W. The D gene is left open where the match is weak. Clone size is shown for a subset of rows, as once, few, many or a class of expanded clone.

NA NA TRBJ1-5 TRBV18 CASSPGPGWGNQPQHF TGTGCCAGCTCGCCTGGACCTGGGTGGGGCAATCAGCCCCAGCATTTT
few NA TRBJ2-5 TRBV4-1 CASSQEGAQETQYF TGCGCCAGCAGCCAAGAAGGGGCCCAAGAGACCCAGTACTTC
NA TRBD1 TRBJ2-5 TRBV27 CASSSQYRDSQETQYF TGTGCCAGCAGTTCACAGTACCGGGACAGCCAAGAGACCCAGTACTTC
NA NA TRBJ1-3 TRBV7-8 CASSSSRAGNTIYF TGTGCCAGCAGCTCTTCTAGGGCTGGAAACACCATATATTTT
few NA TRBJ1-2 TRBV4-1 CASSQEAAEPYGYTF TGCGCCAGCAGCCAAGAAGCGGCGGAACCCTATGGCTACACCTTC
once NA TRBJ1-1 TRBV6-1 CATSGTFMNTEAFF TGTGCCACCTCCGGGACGTTCATGAACACTGAAGCTTTCTTT
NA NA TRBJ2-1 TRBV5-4 CASSPQTSYEQFF TGTGCCAGCAGCCCCCAAACTAGCTATGAGCAGTTCTTC
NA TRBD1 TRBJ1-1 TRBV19 CASSIRQGGTEAFF TGTGCCAGTAGTATACGGCAGGGGGGCACTGAAGCTTTCTTT
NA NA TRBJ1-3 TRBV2 CASSEAPGRGNTIYF TGTGCCAGCAGTGAAGCCCCAGGGAGGGGAAACACCATATATTTT
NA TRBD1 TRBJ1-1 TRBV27 CASSLRQGGSTEAFF TGTGCCAGCAGTCTCCGACAGGGAGGGAGCACTGAAGCTTTCTTT
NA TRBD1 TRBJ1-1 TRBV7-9 CASSRTGQENTEAFF TGTGCCAGCAGCCGAACAGGACAGGAGAACACTGAAGCTTTCTTT
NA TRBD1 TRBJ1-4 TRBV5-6 CASSLQGALNEKLFF TGTGCCAGCAGCTTACAGGGGGCGCTTAATGAAAAACTGTTTTTT
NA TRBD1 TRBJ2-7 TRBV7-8 CASSLAGTEYEQYF TGTGCCAGCAGCTTAGCCGGGACAGAGTACGAGCAGTACTTC
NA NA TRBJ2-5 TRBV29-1 CSVGGQETQYF TGCAGCGTTGGGGGGCAAGAGACCCAGTACTTC
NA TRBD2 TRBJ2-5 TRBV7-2 CASSVGGETQYF TGTGCCAGCAGCGTGGGAGGGGAGACCCAGTACTTC
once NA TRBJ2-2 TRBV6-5 CASSYSDFNTGELFF TGTGCCAGCAGTTACTCCGACTTCAACACCGGGGAGCTGTTTTTT
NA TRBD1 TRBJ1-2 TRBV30 CAWTQQGAVTNYGYTF TGTGCCTGGACCCAACAGGGGGCTGTTACTAACTATGGCTACACCTTC
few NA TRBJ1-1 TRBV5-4 CASSLGRGNTEAFF TGTGCCAGCAGCTTGGGAAGGGGAAACACTGAAGCTTTCTTT
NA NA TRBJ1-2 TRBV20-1 CSARGDFGYTF TGCAGTGCTAGGGGTGACTTTGGCTACACCTTC
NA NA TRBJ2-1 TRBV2 CASSDRRGTEQFF TGTGCCAGCAGCGACCGACGGGGGACTGAGCAGTTCTTC
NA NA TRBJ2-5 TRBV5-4 CASSPGGAQYF TGTGCCAGCAGCCCAGGAGGCGCCCAGTACTTC
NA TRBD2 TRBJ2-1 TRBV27 CASSFQGGSYNEQFF TGTGCCAGCAGTTTTCAGGGCGGGAGCTACAATGAGCAGTTCTTC
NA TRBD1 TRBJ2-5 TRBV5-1 CASSLVWDRAETQYF TGCGCCAGCAGCTTGGTTTGGGACAGGGCTGAGACCCAGTACTTC
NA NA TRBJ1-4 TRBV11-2 CASSLTGGQGGEKLFF TGTGCCAGCAGCTTGACGGGGGGGCAGGGCGGTGAAAAACTGTTTTTT
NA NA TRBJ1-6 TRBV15 CATSRDFLDSPLHF TGTGCCACCAGCAGAGATTTCCTTGATTCACCCCTCCACTTT
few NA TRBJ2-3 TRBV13 CASSFLTRGDTQYF TGTGCCAGCAGCTTCTTAACTCGGGGAGATACGCAGTATTTT
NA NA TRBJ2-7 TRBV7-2 CASSPRSSGSYEQYF TGTGCCAGCAGCCCTAGGTCGAGCGGGTCCTACGAGCAGTACTTC
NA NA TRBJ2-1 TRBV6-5 CASSWQGDYNEQFF TGTGCCAGCAGTTGGCAAGGGGACTACAATGAGCAGTTCTTC
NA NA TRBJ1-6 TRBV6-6 CASLSTNTGSPLHF TGTGCCAGCCTATCGACCAACACGGGTTCACCCCTCCACTTT
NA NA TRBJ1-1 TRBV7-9 CASEEVTEAFF TGTGCCAGCGAGGAGGTCACTGAAGCTTTCTTT